This T cell receptor beta chain stems from a study of OX40 agonist ivuxolimab in advanced cancers. Study background: Three patients got partial responses; one had hepatocellular carcinoma and two had cutaneous melanoma. Notes on the study in general: In CD8+ T cells, expanded clones were on average more numerous than in CD4+. Compared with others, partial responders at 0.1-3.0 mg/kg displayed clonal expansion among the lowest.

Autoimmune disease history or systemic immunosuppression was exclusionary. Turning to this clone: What it binds is not known.

Assay used: immunoSEQ multiplex PCR; TCRdb lists only in-frame clones, some missing. The sample carries approximately 50,000 clones, about nine tenths recorded once. The TCR originated in an adult with an advanced solid tumor such as melanoma, head and neck, liver or kidney cancer. The sequenced sample was CD4+ or CD8+ T cells sorted from blood, obtained in a trial of the OX40 agonist ivuxolimab.

Here the CDR3 DNA reads TGTGCCAGCAGTTCTTTAGCGGCGAGGGACGGGGAGCTGTTTTTT. Amino acid sequence: CASSSLAARDGELFF. The V gene is TRBV28, the J gene TRBJ2-2, with D possibly TRBD2 on 6 matching bases. The CDR3 totals 15 residues. CDR1 MDHEN and CDR2 SYDVKM come from the germline V gene. V dropped 4 bases and J dropped 7 bases, with 16 bases sitting between them.